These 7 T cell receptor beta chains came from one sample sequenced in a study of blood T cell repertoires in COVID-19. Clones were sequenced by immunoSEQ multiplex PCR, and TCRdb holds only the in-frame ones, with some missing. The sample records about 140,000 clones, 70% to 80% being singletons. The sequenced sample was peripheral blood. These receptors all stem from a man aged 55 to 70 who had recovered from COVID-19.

This chain's CDR3 is CASSEAGHSYNEQFF. The CDR3 DNA sequence: TGTGCCAGTAGTGAAGCGGGGCATTCCTACAATGAGCAGTTCTTC. The rearrangement links TRBV19 to TRBJ2-1, with 7 bases identical to TRBD2. J was trimmed by 1 base and V by 5 bases; bases with no gene match: 5. CDR3 length: 15 residues. In germline, CDR1 is LNHDA, CDR2 SQIVND (reference sequence).

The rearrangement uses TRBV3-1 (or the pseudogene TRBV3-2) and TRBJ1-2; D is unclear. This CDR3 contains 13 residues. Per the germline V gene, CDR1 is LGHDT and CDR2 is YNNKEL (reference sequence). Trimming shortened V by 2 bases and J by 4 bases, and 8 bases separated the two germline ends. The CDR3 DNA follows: TGTGCCAGCAGCCAACAGGATCCCTATGGCTACACCTTC. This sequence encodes CASSQQDPYGYTF.

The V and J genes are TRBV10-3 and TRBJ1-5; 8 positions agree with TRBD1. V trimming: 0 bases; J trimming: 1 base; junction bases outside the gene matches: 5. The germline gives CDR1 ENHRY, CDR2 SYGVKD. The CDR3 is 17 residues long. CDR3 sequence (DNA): TGTGCCATCAGTGAGTCGGACAGGGTGGAGAGCAATCAGCCCCAGCATTTT. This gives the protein CAISESDRVESNQPQHF.

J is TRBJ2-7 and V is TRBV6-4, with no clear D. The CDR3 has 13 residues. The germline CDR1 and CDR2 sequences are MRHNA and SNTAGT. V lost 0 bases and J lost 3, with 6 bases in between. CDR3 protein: CASSDSGSYEQYF. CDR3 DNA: TGTGCCAGCAGTGACTCGGGCAGCTACGAGCAGTACTTC.

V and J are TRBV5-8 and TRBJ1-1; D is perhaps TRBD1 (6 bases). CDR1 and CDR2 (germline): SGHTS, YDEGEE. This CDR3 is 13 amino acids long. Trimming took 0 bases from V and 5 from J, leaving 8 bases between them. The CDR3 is CASSLAQGTEAFF. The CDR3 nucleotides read TGTGCCAGCAGCTTGGCTCAGGGGACTGAAGCTTTCTTT.

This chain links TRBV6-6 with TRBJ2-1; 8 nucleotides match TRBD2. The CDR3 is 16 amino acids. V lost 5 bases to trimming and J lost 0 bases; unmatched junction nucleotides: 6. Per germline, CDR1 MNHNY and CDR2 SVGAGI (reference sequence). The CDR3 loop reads CASSPLAGSSYNEQFF. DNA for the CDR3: TGTGCCAGCAGTCCTTTAGCGGGGAGCTCCTACAATGAGCAGTTCTTC.

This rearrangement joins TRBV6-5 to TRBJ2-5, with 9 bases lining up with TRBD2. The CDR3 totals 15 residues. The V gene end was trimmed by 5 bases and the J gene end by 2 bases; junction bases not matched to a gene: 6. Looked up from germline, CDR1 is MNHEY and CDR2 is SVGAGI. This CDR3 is CASSPRLAEQETQYF. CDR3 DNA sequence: TGTGCCAGCAGTCCTCGACTAGCGGAGCAAGAGACCCAGTACTTC.